This T cell receptor beta chain was retrieved from a study of control samples from healthy donors and cancer patients. TCRdb keeps only in-frame clones here, not all; method: immunoSEQ multiplex PCR. The sample shows hundreds of thousands of clones, 90% of them seen only once. V lost 5 bases to trimming and J lost 0 bases, with 11 bases between them. Germline loops: CDR1 MNHEY, CDR2 SVGAGI. There are 14 residues in the CDR3. Specimen: PBMCs. The chain has TRBV6-5 and TRBJ2-7; TRBD1 might be the D (5 bases). The TCR comes from a man between 35 and 55 years old with head and neck cancer. DNA for the CDR3: TGTGCCAGCAGTCTCCAGGGCACCTCCTACGAGCAGTACTTC. Its protein is CASSLQGTSYEQYF.